One sample yielded the 27 T cell receptor beta chains listed below, sequenced in a study of cytomegalovirus exposure and HLA in healthy donors (TCRdb year 2017). Libraries were prepared through the immunoSEQ multiplex PCR assay. For the multiplex PCR, a mixture combining 60 forward primers for TCR Vbeta segments and 13 reverse primers for TCR Jbeta segments was used. TCRdb re-hosts the immuneACCESS table, in-frame sequences only. Its copies lack some clones; in the studies checked, an unresolved V gene accounts for under half of them, and the cause for the rest is not known. The sample's table covers fewer than 60,000 clones. The ten biggest clones cover less than 15% of the sample. Sequencing input: PBMCs. The origin of the receptors is a woman aged 30 to 39 in good health and CMV-seropositive.

This chain joins TRBV5-1 and TRBJ2-1; no firm D call. Trimming took 2 bases from V and 5 from J, leaving 8 bases between them. The CDR3 extends over 13 amino acids. From germline, CDR1 is SGHRS and CDR2 YFSETQ. CDR3 in DNA: TGCGCCAGCAGCTTCGTCGGAGACAATGAGCAGTTCTTC. This codes for CASSFVGDNEQFF.

The rearrangement joins TRBV5-4 to TRBJ1-2; weak D call: TRBD1 (5 bases). The V end lost 2 bases, the J end lost 4 bases, and 12 bases lay between the germline ends. The CDR3 length is 14 residues. Looked up from germline, CDR1 is SGHNT and CDR2 is YYREEE (reference sequence). The CDR3 sequence: CASSFGDRAYGYTF. In nucleotides, the CDR3 is TGTGCCAGCAGCTTTGGCGACAGAGCCTATGGCTACACCTTC. The variable domain in full, completed from reference TRBV5-4 and TRBJ1-2, reads ETGVTQSPTHLIKTRGQQVTLRCSSQSGHNTVSWYQQALGQGPQFIFQYYREEENGRGNFPPRFSGLQFPNYSSELNVNALELDDSALYLCASSFGDRAYGYTFGSGTRLTVV.

V gene TRBV13 combines with J gene TRBJ2-7; perhaps TRBD2 as D (6 bases). Germline V gene lookup returns CDR1 PRHDT and CDR2 FYEKMQ (reference sequence). Trimming cost V 3 bases and J 3 bases, with 12 bases left between them. The CDR3 runs to 14 residues. CDR3 region: CASSFGDSNYEQYF. The CDR3 DNA sequence: TGTGCCAGCAGCTTCGGGGACTCGAACTACGAGCAGTACTTC.

V usage is TRBV4-1 and J usage is TRBJ1-6; D possibly corresponds to TRBD1 (5 bases). The CDR3 totals 13 residues. V shed 3 bases and J shed 9 bases, with 9 bases lying between them. Germline V lookup: CDR1 MGHRA, CDR2 YSYEKL. The DNA for the CDR3 is TGCGCCAGCAGCCAGGGGGGTGCTTCACCCCTCCACTTT. Amino acids: CASSQGGASPLHF.

V and J are TRBV6-1 and TRBJ2-5, with a possible D match to TRBD1 (5 bases). V shed 0 bases and J shed 7 bases, with 12 bases lying between them. Germline CDR1 reads MNHNS; CDR2 reads SASEGT. The CDR3 loop spans 14 amino acids. CDR3 sequence reads: CASSEAQGLATQYF. CDR3 in DNA: TGTGCCAGCAGTGAAGCTCAGGGCCTGGCGACCCAGTACTTC.

V is TRBV5-8 and J is TRBJ1-5; 9 positions agree with TRBD1. This CDR3 contains 15 residues. V gave up 4 bases and J gave up 4 bases; unmatched junction bases: 6. Looked up from germline, CDR1 is SGHTS and CDR2 is YDEGEE. CDR3 in DNA: TGTGCCAGCAGCCCGGGGACAGGGATTAATCAGCCCCAGCATTTT. Amino acid sequence: CASSPGTGINQPQHF.

The chain joins TRBV29-1 to TRBJ1-2, with 7 nucleotides matching TRBD1. Trimming removed 7 bases from V and 6 bases from J; junction bases left unmatched: 5. The germline V gene has CDR1 SQVTM and CDR2 ANQGSEA. The CDR3 consists of 11 residues. The CDR3: CSAPTGDGYTF. The CDR3 DNA reads as TGCAGCGCACCCACAGGGGATGGCTACACCTTC.

The J gene is TRBJ2-2, the V gene TRBV5-4; 8 nucleotides match TRBD2. This CDR3 spans 16 amino acids. V dropped 2 bases and J dropped 5; count of bases not matched to a gene: 8. Germline CDR1 SGHNT, CDR2 YYREEE (reference sequence). The CDR3 bases are TGTGCCAGCAGCTTAAAGCGGGAGATAGGGACCGGGGAGCTGTTTTTT. Its translation: CASSLKREIGTGELFF.

This chain joins TRBV2 and TRBJ2-1, with TRBD2 identical over 15 bases. This CDR3 has 17 amino acids. The germline CDR1 and CDR2 sequences are SNHLY and FYNNEI. With 6 bases clipped from V and 7 bases from J, the junction kept 10 bases outside the gene matches. CDR3 nucleotides: TGTGCCAGCAGGCCCCTGTCGGGACTAGCGGGGGGAAATGAGCAGTTCTTC. Its translation: CASRPLSGLAGGNEQFF.

The chain has TRBV28 and TRBJ1-2; 8 nucleotides align to TRBD1. Germline V lookup: CDR1 MDHEN, CDR2 SYDVKM. This CDR3 has 15 amino acids. After removal of 6 bases from V and 4 bases from J, the junction contained 10 bases not matched to a gene. CDR3 loop: CASSRSGGTGYGYTF. CDR3 DNA: TGTGCCAGCAGCCGAAGTGGAGGGACAGGCTATGGCTACACCTTC.

The chain uses TRBV6-5 and TRBJ2-3, with D possibly being TRBD2 (6 bases). Germline V CDR1 and CDR2: MNHEY, SVGAGI. Trimming removed 2 bases at V and 4 bases at J, with 13 bases between. This CDR3 region has 15 residues. CDR3 protein: CASSYDGRTADTQYF. Written as DNA, the CDR3 is TGTGCCAGCAGTTACGACGGGAGAACCGCAGATACGCAGTATTTT.

The chain combines TRBV28 with TRBJ2-7; 10 positions match TRBD1. Germline CDR1 is MDHEN and CDR2 is SYDVKM. The junction had 5 bases not matched to a gene; V was cut back by 5 bases and J by 7 bases. This CDR3 has 13 amino acids. CDR3 in amino acids: CASSPGTGVEQYF. CDR3 bases: TGTGCCAGCAGTCCCGGGACAGGGGTTGAGCAGTACTTC. The full variable domain, rest sourced from reference TRBV28 and TRBJ2-7, is DVKVTQSSRYLVKRTGEKVFLECVQDMDHENMFWYRQDPGLGLRLIYFSYDVKMKEKGDIPEGYSVSREKKERFSLILESASTNQTSMYLCASSPGTGVEQYFGPGTRLTVT.

This sequence joins TRBV28 and TRBJ2-7; D uncertain. The V end was cut by 6 bases, the J end by 7 bases, with 19 bases between. The CDR3 spans 14 residues. The germline V gene encodes CDR1 MDHEN and CDR2 SYDVKM. The CDR3 bases are TGTGCCAGCAGCTCTCGGAGCAGCTTTGGGGAGCAGTACTTC. Protein product: CASSSRSSFGEQYF.

V and J are TRBV5-1 and TRBJ2-3; 13 bases line up with TRBD2. Germline V gene data show CDR1 as SGHRS and CDR2 as YFSETQ. With V trimmed by 5 bases and J by 4 bases, 4 bases remained unmatched. The CDR3 has 15 residues. This CDR3 reads CASRLGLAGADTQYF. The CDR3 DNA follows: TGCGCCAGCAGGTTAGGACTAGCGGGGGCAGATACGCAGTATTTT.

The chain recombines TRBV6-1 with TRBJ1-5; maybe TRBD1 (5 bases). The CDR3 has 12 residues. From germline, CDR1 is MNHNS and CDR2 SASEGT. V was shortened by 10 bases and J by 4 bases, with 11 bases between the two germline ends. In DNA form, the CDR3 reads TGTGCCACCCGGCAGGGTAATCAGCCCCAGCATTTT. This encodes CATRQGNQPQHF.

V gene TRBV6-1 combines with J gene TRBJ1-5; 10 bases map to TRBD1. The CDR3 consists of 13 residues. J lost 5 bases, V lost 6 bases, and 1 base had no gene match. Germline assignment: CDR1 MNHNS and CDR2 SASEGT. CDR3 DNA: TGTGCCAGCAGGACAGGGGGCGATCAGCCCCAGCATTTT. This translates into CASRTGGDQPQHF.

This chain connects TRBV5-1 to TRBJ2-4; 12 bases match TRBD2. Germline V gene sequence: CDR1 SGHRS, CDR2 YFSETQ. The CDR3 sequence is 14 residues long. The J segment lost 7 bases and the V segment lost 6 bases, leaving 5 bases of the junction unmatched. The CDR3 loop reads CASTRTSGMNIQYF. CDR3 DNA: TGCGCCAGCACCCGGACTAGCGGGATGAACATTCAGTACTTC.

The chain is built from TRBV18 and TRBJ1-2; TRBD1 matches at 7 bases. Germline CDR1 reads KGHSH; CDR2 reads LQKENI. V gave up 5 bases and J gave up 3 bases; unmatched junction bases: 9. The CDR3 loop spans 15 amino acids. CDR3 loop: CASSDRDSRYYGYTF. The CDR3 DNA sequence: TGTGCCAGCTCAGACCGGGACAGTCGTTACTATGGCTACACCTTC.

The gene calls are TRBV5-5 and TRBJ2-7, with a weak D call TRBD2 (7 bases). The V end lost 5 bases, the J end lost 3 bases, and 12 bases lay between the germline ends. The germline CDR1 and CDR2 sequences are SGHKS and YYEKEE (reference sequence). The CDR3 runs 13 residues. CDR3 sequence reads: CASSRGGSYEQYF. The CDR3 DNA reads as TGTGCCAGCAGTAGGGGGGGAAGCTACGAGCAGTACTTC.

The V call is TRBV11-3, the J call TRBJ2-4; the D is unclear. This CDR3 is built from 16 residues. Germline values: CDR1 SGHNT, CDR2 YENEEA. V was clipped by 2 bases and J by 6 bases, with 17 bases between them. CDR3 bases: TGTGCCAGCAGCTTAAACAGTGTTACGGCAGGAAACATTCAGTACTTC. As protein: CASSLNSVTAGNIQYF. The whole variable domain, remainder taken from reference TRBV11-3 and TRBJ2-4, is EAGVVQSPRYKIIEKKQPVAFWCNPISGHNTLYWYLQNLGQGPELLIRYENEEAVDDSQLPKDRFSAERLKGVDSTLKIQPAELGDSAVYLCASSLNSVTAGNIQYFGAGTRLSVL.

The chain uses TRBV11-1 and TRBJ2-3; the D gene is possibly TRBD2 (5 bases). V lost 5 bases, J lost 3 bases, and 21 bases lay in between. In germline, CDR1 is SGHAT, CDR2 FQDESV (reference sequence). The CDR3 is made up of 17 amino acids. This CDR3 is CASSPSLAPPGTDTQYF. The CDR3, as DNA: TGTGCCAGCAGCCCCTCTCTAGCCCCTCCTGGAACAGATACGCAGTATTTT.

The chain joins TRBV2 to TRBJ1-3; D unresolved. This CDR3 is built from 15 residues. Trimming cost V 5 bases and J 0 bases, with 11 bases left between them. CDR1 and CDR2 from the germline V gene are SNHLY and FYNNEI. The DNA of the CDR3 is TGTGCCAGCAGTACCGAATGGAGCTCTGGAAACACCATATATTTT. Amino acids: CASSTEWSSGNTIYF.

V is TRBV30 and J is TRBJ1-4, with 9 bases aligning to TRBD1. The CDR3 is 15 amino acids. The J segment lost 1 base and the V segment lost 3 bases, leaving 3 bases of the junction unmatched. Germline assignment: CDR1 GTSNPN and CDR2 SVGIG (reference sequence). CDR3 in DNA: TGTGCCTGGAGGGCGGACAGGGGAACTAATGAAAAACTGTTTTTT. Its translation is CAWRADRGTNEKLFF.

The chain uses TRBV27 and TRBJ2-7; unclear D gene. The CDR3 is 13 residues long. Per the germline V gene, CDR1 is MNHEY and CDR2 is SMNVEV (reference sequence). The V end was cut by 4 bases, the J end by 3 bases, with 10 bases between. The CDR3 loop reads CASSYSRDYEQYF. CDR3 DNA sequence: TGTGCCAGCAGTTATAGCAGAGACTACGAGCAGTACTTC.

The chain employs TRBV29-1 and TRBJ2-5; 11 bases are a match to TRBD2. The CDR3 is 14 residues long. The germline V gene encodes CDR1 SQVTM and CDR2 ANQGSEA. V dropped 3 bases and J dropped 3; count of bases not matched to a gene: 3. As DNA, the CDR3 is TGCAGCGTTGACTGGGGACTAGCGGAAGAGACCCAGTACTTC. It specifies CSVDWGLAEETQYF.

This chain connects TRBV5-1 to TRBJ2-5, with 8 bases that match TRBD2. Trimming removed 0 bases from V and 3 bases from J; junction bases left unmatched: 1. In germline, CDR1 is SGHRS, CDR2 YFSETQ. The CDR3 contains 14 residues. CDR3 sequence (DNA): TGCGCCAGCAGCTTGGCAGCGGGGGAAGAGACCCAGTACTTC. Encoded protein: CASSLAAGEETQYF.

V and J are TRBV10-3 and TRBJ2-3, with TRBD2 as a possible D gene (6 bases). The germline V and J ends were trimmed by 0 bases and 4 bases, with 20 bases remaining between them. Looked up from germline, CDR1 is ENHRY and CDR2 is SYGVKD. The CDR3 is 18 amino acids. CDR3 in DNA: TGTGCCATCAGTGAGTCGGGCTTCGGTTCCGGGAGCGCAGATACGCAGTATTTT. Its translation: CAISESGFGSGSADTQYF.